A single sample gave rise to the 10 T cell receptor beta chains below, sequenced in a study of radiotherapy plus CTLA-4 blockade in lung cancer. The repertoire was sequenced with immunoSEQ multiplex PCR; TCRdb's copy has only in-frame clones and lacks some. The sample includes around 49,000 clones, about 85% of them seen just once. The sample in question was peripheral blood, obtained from a patient treated with radiotherapy plus ipilimumab. These receptors came from a human donor with non-small cell lung cancer whose response to radiotherapy plus ipilimumab could not be evaluated.

This clone has only a few counts. The rearrangement links TRBV4-3 to TRBJ1-4, with 7 bases aligning to TRBD1. The germline V gene encodes CDR1 LGHNA and CDR2 YSLEER. This CDR3 is 16 amino acids long. Trimming cost V 0 bases and J 7 bases; bases outside gene matches: 8. The CDR3 DNA reads as TGCGCCAGCAGCCAAGATCTCGGGACAGTACCTGAAAAACTGTTTTTT. As protein: CASSQDLGTVPEKLFF.

This rearrangement joins TRBV11-2 to TRBJ2-7; possibly TRBD2 for D (6 bases). This CDR3 has 14 residues. Germline CDR1 and CDR2: SGHAT and FQNNGV. The V end lost 5 bases, the J end lost 1 base, and 12 bases lay between the germline ends. DNA of the CDR3: TGTGCCAGCAGCCCCCGGGACTTTTCCTACGAGCAGTACTTC. Its translation: CASSPRDFSYEQYF.

The chain couples TRBV18 to TRBJ2-5; a weak D match, TRBD1 (6 bases). This CDR3 region has 13 residues. From germline, CDR1 is KGHSH and CDR2 LQKENI. V lost 3 bases to trimming and J lost 2 bases, with 7 bases between them. CDR3 amino acids: CASSPGTQETQYF. CDR3 bases: TGTGCCAGCTCACCTGGGACACAAGAGACCCAGTACTTC.

A single count supports this clone. The CDR3 DNA sequence: TGTGCCACCAGCATACTCACAGGGGTCGAGCAGTACTTC. Translation gives CATSILTGVEQYF. The rearrangement uses TRBV15 and TRBJ2-7; TRBD1 aligns across 7 bases. CDR3 length: 13 residues. The junction had 6 bases not matched to a gene; V was cut back by 4 bases and J by 6 bases. Germline-derived CDR1 and CDR2 are LNHNV and YYDKDF (reference sequence).

This chain links TRBV7-2 with TRBJ2-7; the D gene is possibly TRBD2 (5 bases). Trimming left V 5 bases short and J 4 bases short, with 18 bases between. The V gene's germline CDR1 is SGHTA and CDR2 FQGNSA. This CDR3 region has 15 residues. CDR3 sequence reads: CASSPRTGMKYEQYF. CDR3 sequence (DNA): TGTGCCAGCAGCCCTAGAACCGGGATGAAGTACGAGCAGTACTTC.

The chain is built from TRBV2 and TRBJ2-1; D is possibly TRBD1 (6 bases). The V gene's germline CDR1 is SNHLY and CDR2 FYNNEI. The CDR3 consists of 14 residues. The ends were cut back, 4 bases at V and 0 bases at J, with 7 bases in the middle. CDR3 sequence: CASSARGSYNEQFF. The DNA of the CDR3 is TGTGCCAGCAGTGCCAGGGGCTCCTACAATGAGCAGTTCTTC. The variable domain in full, with the rest retrieved from reference TRBV2 and TRBJ2-1, is EPEVTQTPSHQVTQMGQEVILRCVPISNHLYFYWYRQILGQKVEFLVSFYNNEISEKSEIFDDQFSVERPDGSNFTLKIRSTKLEDSAMYFCASSARGSYNEQFFGPGTRLTVL.

The chain carries TRBV7-8 and TRBJ1-2; 7 nucleotides match TRBD1. V lost 5 bases, J lost 5 bases, and 11 bases stayed unmatched. Looked up from germline, CDR1 is SGHVS and CDR2 is FQNEAQ. CDR3 length: 15 residues. The CDR3 DNA reads as TGTGCCAGCAGCAGAAGAGGGGGCATTTTTTATGGCTACACCTTC. Its protein is CASSRRGGIFYGYTF. The complete variable domain, with remaining parts taken from reference TRBV7-8 and TRBJ1-2, reads GAGVSQSPRYKVAKRGQDVALRCDPISGHVSLFWYQQALGQGPEFLTYFQNEAQLDKSGLPSDRFFAERPEGSVSTLKIQRTQQEDSAVYLCASSRRGGIFYGYTFGSGTRLTVV.

This chain uses TRBV27 with TRBJ2-3; 9 bases are shared with TRBD2. V lost 3 bases to trimming and J lost 8 bases; unmatched junction nucleotides: 12. This CDR3 spans 16 amino acids. From germline, CDR1 is MNHEY and CDR2 SMNVEV (reference sequence). Here the CDR3 reads CASSFGLAGSEGTQYF. The CDR3 DNA is TGTGCCAGCAGTTTCGGCCTAGCGGGGAGCGAGGGTACGCAGTATTTT.

The V call is TRBV19, the J call TRBJ2-7, with 11 bases identical to TRBD2. The V and J ends lost 10 bases and 7 bases, in that order; junction bases with no gene match: 12. The CDR3 loop spans 14 amino acids. Germline assignment: CDR1 LNHDA and CDR2 SQIVND (reference sequence). CDR3 amino acids: CATNSGRAESEQYF. The CDR3, as DNA: TGTGCCACCAATAGCGGGAGGGCCGAGAGTGAGCAGTACTTC. Full variable domain (outside the CDR3, taken from reference TRBV19 and TRBJ2-7): DGGITQSPKYLFRKEGQNVTLSCEQNLNHDAMYWYRQDPGQGLRLIYYSQIVNDFQKGDIAEGYSVSREKKESFPLTVTSAQKNPTAFYLCATNSGRAESEQYFGPGTRLTVT.

The chain carries TRBV15 and TRBJ2-4, with D possibly being TRBD1 (5 bases). Trimming stripped 0 bases from V and 0 bases from J, with 9 bases between. Germline V lookup: CDR1 LNHNV, CDR2 YYDKDF (reference sequence). The CDR3 runs to 16 residues. This CDR3 is CATSRDDSLAKNIQYF. CDR3 coding DNA: TGTGCCACCAGCAGAGACGACAGTCTAGCCAAAAACATTCAGTACTTC.